The clone carrying this TCR beta chain was counted a few times. The antigen is not known. The treatment was: oral pan-JAK inhibitor, 5-10 mg twice daily. Punch biopsies of lesional scalp, plus peripheral blood, were taken from alopecia areata patients. These data are taken from a study of CD8+ T cells in alopecia areata. Study-level results: Alphabeta T cells residing in normal skin are also sequenced in scalp samples. Scalp lesions, especially in alopecia totalis/universalis, had higher clonality than normal scalp.

Sequencing templates came from extracted RNA that was reverse transcribed into cDNA. Some clones are missing from TCRdb's copy, which holds only in-frame ones; the method was immunoSEQ multiplex PCR. Of approximately 180,000 clones in the sample, approximately 61% were seen once. The CDR3 is 14 amino acids. From germline, CDR1 is KGHSH and CDR2 LQKENI. Trimming took 3 bases from V and 4 from J, leaving 10 bases between them. The clonotype was recovered from a human donor with alopecia areata. The chain uses TRBV18 and TRBJ1-5; maybe TRBD1 (5 bases). The input for sequencing was CD4+ T cells sorted from blood, taken at week 24, from a patient treated with tofacitinib. Here the CDR3 reads CASSPTEENQPQHF. The DNA for the CDR3 is TGTGCCAGCTCACCGACAGAAGAGAATCAGCCCCAGCATTTT.